This T cell receptor (beta chain) comes out of a study of T-cell reconstitution after alpha-beta-depleted transplantation in children. This clonotype appeared many times. This CDR3 spans 13 amino acids. CDR1 and CDR2 from the germline V gene are LNHNV and YYDKDF (reference sequence). V was shortened by 1 base and J by 6 bases, with 10 bases between the two germline ends. A library of TCRbeta sequences, prepared with unique molecular identifiers, was generated. TCRdb ran MiXCR on the PCR reads and lists one entry per CDR3 protein. The data contain 190,000 or so distinct CDR3 sequences, more than 14% of them singletons.

The TCR sequence derives from a human donor who donated a stem cell graft to a child with acute lymphoblastic leukemia. The source was PBMCs from the stem cell graft donor, collected from the stem cell graft. The chain joins TRBV15 to TRBJ2-7; D is uncertain. The chain's CDR3 is CATSRAAESEQYF. As DNA, the CDR3 is TGTGCCACCAGCAGAGCGGCGGAGTCCGAGCAGTACTTC.